Listed here are 14 T cell receptor beta chains from one sample, sequenced in a study of CDR3 diversity in severe acne. MiXCR, run by TCRdb on the PCR reads, gives a single entry per CDR3 protein. This sample has fewer than 100,000 distinct CDR3 sequences, with 50% to 65% found just once. The specimen sequenced was blood. Receptor source: a male donor in good health, without acne.

The chain couples TRBV9 to TRBJ2-2; D may be TRBD1 (6 bases). Germline V gene data show CDR1 as SGDLS and CDR2 as YYNGEE. CDR3 length: 15 amino acids. V was pared by 0 bases and J by 4 bases, with 10 bases between. For the CDR3, the DNA is TGTGCCAGCAGCGTAGACAGGGTCGGCACCGGGGAGCTGTTTTTT. This encodes CASSVDRVGTGELFF.

This sequence joins TRBV5-5 and TRBJ2-3; 15 bases line up with TRBD2. Trimming took 4 bases from V and 4 from J; bases not matched to a gene: 4. The germline V gene encodes CDR1 SGHKS and CDR2 YYEKEE (reference sequence). This CDR3 region has 16 residues. CDR3 sequence reads: CASSQGLAGGPDTQYF. CDR3 DNA sequence: TGTGCCAGCAGCCAGGGACTAGCGGGAGGCCCAGATACGCAGTATTTT.

The CDR3 DNA reads TGTGCCAGCTTGGGAGGGTATAGCAATCAGCCCCAGCATTTT. It encodes CASLGGYSNQPQHF. This chain connects TRBV25-1 to TRBJ1-5; no clear D gene. The CDR3 consists of 14 residues. The V end lost 8 bases, the J end lost 0 bases, and 11 bases lay between the germline ends. Germline CDR1 reads MGHDK; CDR2 reads SYGVNS.

The rearrangement uses TRBV6-5 and TRBJ2-6, with D possibly matching TRBD1 (5 bases). Looked up from germline, CDR1 is MNHEY and CDR2 is SVGAGI. Trimming removed 5 bases at V and 4 bases at J, with 9 bases between. CDR3 size: 14 residues. The CDR3 region has the DNA TGTGCCAGCAGTACGAGACAGGGGGCCAACGTCCTGACTTTC. Its translation is CASSTRQGANVLTF.

Concerning this clonotype itself: The germline gene is not matched at one end of the junction; a read error may be the cause. The chain joins TRBV10-1 to TRBJ2-3; either TRBD1 or TRBD2 may fit D (5 bases each). The V gene's germline CDR1 is WNHNN and CDR2 SYGVQD (reference sequence). The CDR3 is 14 residues long. The CDR3 region has the DNA TGCGCCGGCAGTAAGACGGACTTCACAGGTACGCCGTATTTT. It translates to CAGSKTDFTGTPYF.

The V call is TRBV25-1, the J call TRBJ2-1; TRBD2 matches at 10 bases. V was clipped by 9 bases and J by 3 bases; unmatched bases: 8. Germline CDR1 is MGHDK and CDR2 is SYGVNS. The CDR3 has 15 residues. CDR3 nucleotide sequence: TGTGCCAGTTTACGAACTAGCGGGGTCTACAATGAGCAGTTCTTC. Its protein product is CASLRTSGVYNEQFF.

At least ten counts were recorded for this clonotype. The V and J genes are TRBV6-5 and TRBJ2-1, with 9 nucleotides matching TRBD1. Trimming cost V 5 bases and J 6 bases; bases outside gene matches: 5. The CDR3 is made up of 14 amino acids. CDR1 is MNHEY, CDR2 SVGAGI, per germline. The CDR3 loop reads CASSRQGGINEQFF. DNA of the CDR3: TGTGCCAGCAGTCGACAGGGGGGTATCAATGAGCAGTTCTTC.

The chain carries TRBV4-1 and TRBJ2-5; 9 bases agree with TRBD1. Germline loops: CDR1 MGHRA, CDR2 YSYEKL. V shed 2 bases, J shed 5 bases, and the junction held 6 bases outside the gene matches. The CDR3 has 15 amino acids. In nucleotides, the CDR3 is TGCGCCAGCAGCCAACCGGGACAGGGTTGGGAGACCCAGTACTTC. Its protein is CASSQPGQGWETQYF.

This clonotype appeared once. V usage is TRBV5-4 and J usage is TRBJ2-7; 10 bases map to TRBD1. Unmatched junction bases numbered 5, after V lost 1 base and J lost 4 bases. The V gene's germline CDR1 is SGHNT and CDR2 YYREEE (reference sequence). The CDR3 is 15 residues long. This chain's CDR3 is CASSLRGTGVYEQYF. CDR3 nucleotide sequence: TGTGCCAGCAGCTTGCGAGGGACAGGGGTGTACGAGCAGTACTTC.

This clonotype appeared many times. The chain is built from TRBV11-3 and TRBJ2-7; perhaps TRBD1 as D (6 bases). Trimming took 4 bases from V and 1 from J, leaving 8 bases between them. Germline loops: CDR1 SGHNT, CDR2 YENEEA. This CDR3 is 13 amino acids long. The CDR3 bases are TGTGCCAGCAGCTACAGGGATTCCTACGAGCAGTACTTC. Amino acids: CASSYRDSYEQYF.

This clonotype was seen a handful of times. The genes are TRBV7-2 and TRBJ2-6; D call uncertain. Germline V CDR1 and CDR2: SGHTA, FQGNSA. The CDR3 is 15 residues long. Trimming shortened V by 4 bases and J by 2 bases, and 9 bases separated the two germline ends. DNA of the CDR3: TGTGCCAGCAGCTCTAAATTGGCTGGGGCCAACGTCCTGACTTTC. This encodes CASSSKLAGANVLTF.

Points on this clonotype: A much larger clone lies a single base off, so this may be a read error. The chain has TRBV27 and TRBJ2-1; the D gene is possibly TRBD2 (7 bases). This CDR3 is built from 13 residues. Germline-derived CDR1 and CDR2 are MNHEY and SMNVEV (reference sequence). Here the CDR3 reads CASSWAGAYEQLF. CDR3 coding DNA: TGTGCCAGCAGCTGGGCGGGGGCCTATGAGCAGCTCTTC.

This chain links TRBV13 with TRBJ1-1; D might be TRBD1 (5 bases). V lost 1 base and J 5 bases, leaving 14 bases between the germline ends. This CDR3 has 15 amino acids. CDR1 is PRHDT and CDR2 is FYEKMQ in the germline V gene (reference sequence). CDR3 sequence reads: CASSLADSGWTEAFF. The CDR3, as DNA: TGTGCCAGCAGCTTAGCCGACAGCGGATGGACTGAAGCTTTCTTT.

Note on this clonotype: The junction differs from germline at one of its ends, possibly a read error. J is TRBJ2-7 and V is TRBV7-9, with D perhaps assigned TRBD1 or TRBD2 (5 bases each). Germline CDR1 and CDR2: SEHNR and FQNEAQ (reference sequence). The CDR3 has 16 amino acids. DNA of the CDR3: TGTGCCAGCAGGTTAGCCGGGGCGGGCACTGTCTACGAGCAGTACTTC. Encoded protein: CASRLAGAGTVYEQYF. Based on the CDR3 plus reference TRBV7-9 and TRBJ2-7, the full variable domain is DTGVSQNPRHKITKRGQNVTFRCDPISEHNRLYWYRQTLGQGPEFLTYFQNEAQLEKSRLLSDRFSAERPKGSFSTLEIQRTEQGDSAMYLCASRLAGAGTVYEQYFGPGTRLTVT.